The 24 T cell receptor beta chains presented below share a single source sample, sequenced in a study of PD-L1 blockade in urothelial cancer. Repertoires were generated with immunoSEQ multiplex PCR, while TCRdb's copy carries only in-frame clones and drops some. The repertoire holds almost 90,000 clones, with 84% as singletons. Stated time point: pretreatment peripheral blood. Sequenced material: PBMCs, taken around atezolizumab (anti-PD-L1) treatment. These receptor sequences come from a man in his sixties with urothelial cancer.

The chain employs TRBV27 and TRBJ2-2, with TRBD1 as a possible D gene (8 bases). V lost 7 bases to trimming and J lost 3 bases, with 18 bases between them. Germline lookup yields CDR1 MNHEY and CDR2 SMNVEV (reference sequence). CDR3 length equals 16 residues. The CDR3, as DNA: TGTGCCAGCACCAGACAGGGGACTATAGACACCGGGGAGCTGTTTTTT. Protein product: CASTRQGTIDTGELFF.

The chain carries TRBV10-1 and TRBJ2-3, with D possibly TRBD2 on 6 matching bases. CDR1 is WNHNN, CDR2 SYGVQD, per germline (reference sequence). The V end was cut by 5 bases, the J end by 2 bases, with 14 bases between. This CDR3 has 15 residues. The CDR3 DNA follows: TGCGCCAGCAGTCCCGCGGAGGGGCCCACAGATACGCAGTATTTT. Translating it yields CASSPAEGPTDTQYF.

The DNA of the CDR3 is TGCAGCGTTGCCGGGACAGGAGGACCGAACACCGGGGAGCTGTTTTTT. Protein sequence: CSVAGTGGPNTGELFF. V is TRBV29-1 and J is TRBJ2-2; 8 nucleotides align to TRBD1. V dropped 4 bases and J dropped 0; count of bases not matched to a gene: 7. CDR1 is SQVTM and CDR2 is ANQGSEA in the germline V gene. CDR3 length: 16 amino acids.

The chain links TRBV28 to TRBJ2-5; 7 positions agree with TRBD1. In germline, CDR1 is MDHEN, CDR2 SYDVKM. V gave up 5 bases and J gave up 5 bases; unmatched junction bases: 8. CDR3 size: 14 residues. The CDR3 sequence is CASSPPTGFETQYF. The CDR3 DNA reads TGTGCCAGCAGTCCCCCGACAGGGTTCGAGACCCAGTACTTC. Full variable domain (outside the CDR3, taken from reference TRBV28 and TRBJ2-5): DVKVTQSSRYLVKRTGEKVFLECVQDMDHENMFWYRQDPGLGLRLIYFSYDVKMKEKGDIPEGYSVSREKKERFSLILESASTNQTSMYLCASSPPTGFETQYFGPGTRLLVL.

This sequence joins TRBV4-3 and TRBJ1-6; tentatively, D is TRBD1 (6 bases). V dropped 1 base and J dropped 5 bases, with 12 bases sitting between them. The length of the CDR3 is 16 residues. Germline assignment: CDR1 LGHNA and CDR2 YSLEER. In DNA, the CDR3 is TGCGCCAGCAGCCAAGTGACAGGACGGAATAATTCACCCCTCCACTTT. This encodes CASSQVTGRNNSPLHF.

CDR3 residues: CASSVLRGGPGTDTQYF. In DNA form, the CDR3 reads TGTGCCAGCAGCGTACTGCGGGGGGGCCCAGGCACAGATACGCAGTATTTT. The chain employs TRBV9 and TRBJ2-3, with 9 bases aligning to TRBD2. The junction had 7 bases not matched to a gene; V was cut back by 1 base and J by 1 base. This CDR3 contains 17 residues. In germline, CDR1 is SGDLS, CDR2 YYNGEE.

V is TRBV11-2 and J is TRBJ2-6; 8 bases agree with TRBD1. Losses at the gene ends were 4 bases for V and 0 bases for J; bases not matched to a gene: 5. Germline CDR1 is SGHAT and CDR2 is FQNNGV. The CDR3 contains 17 residues. The CDR3: CASSSYGQGSGANVLTF. In DNA, the CDR3 is TGTGCCAGCAGCTCATATGGACAGGGCTCTGGGGCCAACGTCCTGACTTTC.

This chain connects TRBV5-1 to TRBJ2-5, with 13 bases lining up with TRBD2. Trimming at V came to 4 bases and at J to 5 bases, leaving 11 bases not matched to a gene. This CDR3 spans 17 amino acids. Per the germline V gene, CDR1 is SGHRS and CDR2 is YFSETQ. This CDR3 reads CASSPRTSGGPGETQYF. The CDR3 nucleotides are TGCGCCAGCAGCCCCCGGACTAGCGGGGGCCCCGGGGAGACCCAGTACTTC. Variable domain in full (rest from reference TRBV5-1 and TRBJ2-5): KAGVTQTPRYLIKTRGQQVTLSCSPISGHRSVSWYQQTPGQGLQFLFEYFSETQRNKGNFPGRFSGRQFSNSRSEMNVSTLELGDSALYLCASSPRTSGGPGETQYFGPGTRLLVL.

The gene calls are TRBV7-2 and TRBJ2-3; the match to TRBD2 covers 14 bases. Germline loops: CDR1 SGHTA, CDR2 FQGNSA. The CDR3 is 16 residues long. With 0 bases clipped from V and 5 bases from J, the junction kept 1 base outside the gene matches. The CDR3 here is CASSLAGTSGRDTQYF. In DNA form, the CDR3 reads TGTGCCAGCAGCTTAGCCGGGACTAGCGGGAGAGATACGCAGTATTTT.

Only one count was recorded for this clone. The chain uses TRBV5-1 and TRBJ2-2, with TRBD2 matching 7 bases. Per germline, CDR1 SGHRS and CDR2 YFSETQ. This CDR3 is 15 amino acids long. V lost 0 bases to trimming and J lost 6 bases; unmatched junction nucleotides: 5. The CDR3 region is CASSLARSGAGELFF. DNA for the CDR3: TGCGCCAGCAGCTTGGCCCGGAGCGGGGCCGGGGAGCTGTTTTTT.

V and J are TRBV5-1 and TRBJ1-1; D may be TRBD1 (5 bases). The CDR3 spans 17 residues. Germline V gives CDR1 SGHRS, CDR2 YFSETQ. V lost 0 bases and J 3 bases, leaving 18 bases between the germline ends. CDR3 sequence: CASSLVRGGIEDTEAFF. DNA of the CDR3: TGCGCCAGCAGCTTGGTACGCGGGGGAATAGAAGACACTGAAGCTTTCTTT.

This clone is a singleton in its sample. The chain uses TRBV5-1 and TRBJ2-5; TRBD2 matches at 7 bases. The CDR3 sequence is 15 residues long. The germline gives CDR1 SGHRS, CDR2 YFSETQ. V lost 2 bases to trimming and J lost 5 bases; unmatched junction nucleotides: 9. The CDR3 sequence is CASSFGGGRTETQYF. The CDR3 coding sequence is TGCGCCAGCAGCTTCGGGGGAGGGCGAACGGAGACCCAGTACTTC.

The chain combines TRBV4-1 with TRBJ2-5, with TRBD2 identical over 12 bases. With V trimmed by 3 bases and J by 4 bases, 6 bases remained unmatched. The V gene's germline CDR1 is MGHRA and CDR2 YSYEKL. The CDR3 is 16 residues long. The CDR3 bases are TGCGCCAGCAGCCAGATTACTAGCGGGAGGCGAGAGACCCAGTACTTC. It encodes CASSQITSGRRETQYF.

The genes are TRBV11-2 and TRBJ2-7, with D unclear. This CDR3 comprises 15 residues. The germline V and J ends were trimmed by 1 base and 2 bases, with 12 bases remaining between them. CDR1 and CDR2 from the germline V gene are SGHAT and FQNNGV. The CDR3, as DNA: TGTGCCAGCAGCTTAGGACTTTTTATAACCTACGAGCAGTACTTC. Translating it yields CASSLGLFITYEQYF. The complete variable domain, with remaining parts taken from reference TRBV11-2 and TRBJ2-7, reads EAGVAQSPRYKIIEKRQSVAFWCNPISGHATLYWYQQILGQGPKLLIQFQNNGVVDDSQLPKDRFSAERLKGVDSTLKIQPAKLEDSAVYLCASSLGLFITYEQYFGPGTRLTVT.

CDR3: CSVERQQNTEAFF. In DNA form, the CDR3 reads TGCAGCGTTGAAAGACAGCAAAACACTGAAGCTTTCTTT. The chain recombines TRBV29-1 with TRBJ1-1; a weak D match, TRBD1 (5 bases). The V end lost 2 bases, the J end lost 2 bases, and 9 bases lay between the germline ends. The germline V gene encodes CDR1 SQVTM and CDR2 ANQGSEA. The CDR3 sequence is 13 residues long.

The chain uses TRBV19 and TRBJ2-1; 8 bases line up with TRBD2. From germline, CDR1 is LNHDA and CDR2 SQIVND (reference sequence). The V and J ends lost 6 bases and 8 bases, in that order; junction bases with no gene match: 9. The CDR3 runs to 14 residues. CDR3 region: CASSSREGRYEQFF. In DNA, the CDR3 is TGTGCCAGTAGCTCCCGGGAGGGTAGGTATGAGCAGTTCTTC. The variable domain in full, with the rest retrieved from reference TRBV19 and TRBJ2-1, is DGGITQSPKYLFRKEGQNVTLSCEQNLNHDAMYWYRQDPGQGLRLIYYSQIVNDFQKGDIAEGYSVSREKKESFPLTVTSAQKNPTAFYLCASSSREGRYEQFFGPGTRLTVL.

The genes are TRBV5-4 and TRBJ1-2, with TRBD1 matching 8 bases. Trimming took 4 bases from V and 8 from J; bases not matched to a gene: 13. Germline CDR1 and CDR2: SGHNT and YYREEE (reference sequence). The CDR3 spans 15 residues. For the CDR3, the DNA is TGTGCCAGCAGCGAGGGACAGGTAGTGACACGGGGCTACACCTTC. Protein: CASSEGQVVTRGYTF.

The rearrangement links TRBV10-1 to TRBJ2-1, with TRBD2 as a possible D gene (7 bases). CDR3 size: 16 residues. With 0 bases removed from V and 0 bases from J, the gap between germline ends came to 9 bases. Germline V gene data show CDR1 as WNHNN and CDR2 as SYGVQD (reference sequence). Here the CDR3 reads CASSESRGPSYNEQFF. The CDR3 DNA reads as TGCGCCAGCAGTGAGTCGCGGGGGCCCTCCTACAATGAGCAGTTCTTC.

The V gene is TRBV10-3, the J gene TRBJ2-3, with D unresolved. Germline V lookup: CDR1 ENHRY, CDR2 SYGVKD. V lost 10 bases to trimming and J lost 2 bases, with 7 bases between them. This CDR3 comprises 11 residues. CDR3 nucleotides: TGTGCCACGGGTGACACAGATACGCAGTATTTT. It specifies CATGDTDTQYF.

V usage is TRBV5-4 and J usage is TRBJ2-5, with TRBD2 identical over 10 bases. The CDR3 totals 15 residues. J lost 5 bases, V lost 4 bases, and 8 bases had no gene match. Looked up from germline, CDR1 is SGHNT and CDR2 is YYREEE (reference sequence). CDR3 sequence (DNA): TGTGCCAGCAGCCTCCAGCGGGGGGGCCGGGAGACCCAGTACTTC. This translates into CASSLQRGGRETQYF. Using reference TRBV5-4 and TRBJ2-5 for the parts outside the CDR3, the full variable domain is ETGVTQSPTHLIKTRGQQVTLRCSSQSGHNTVSWYQQALGQGPQFIFQYYREEENGRGNFPPRFSGLQFPNYSSELNVNALELDDSALYLCASSLQRGGRETQYFGPGTRLLVL.

The chain uses TRBV5-1 and TRBJ2-5, with 7 nucleotides matching TRBD2. The CDR3 totals 13 residues. From germline, CDR1 is SGHRS and CDR2 YFSETQ. V dropped 0 bases and J dropped 5; count of bases not matched to a gene: 1. For the CDR3, the DNA is TGCGCCAGCAGCTTGGCCGGGGGGGAGACCCAGTACTTC. Its protein is CASSLAGGETQYF.

This chain uses TRBV9 with TRBJ2-1; 12 bases are a match to TRBD2. The germline gives CDR1 SGDLS, CDR2 YYNGEE. CDR3 length: 15 amino acids. The ends lost 2 bases at V and 6 bases at J; junction bases unmatched: 3. CDR3 DNA: TGTGCCAGCAGCGTGGAGGGACTAGCGGGCAATGAGCAGTTCTTC. Protein: CASSVEGLAGNEQFF.

This chain connects TRBV9 to TRBJ2-1; TRBD2 matches 8 bases. Germline V gene lookup returns CDR1 SGDLS and CDR2 YYNGEE. The CDR3 runs 15 residues. The trim removed 1 base at V and 2 bases at J, leaving 2 bases unmatched. CDR3 nucleotides: TGTGCCAGCAGCGTATTGGGACTAGCCTACAATGAGCAGTTCTTC. Its translation is CASSVLGLAYNEQFF.

The chain carries TRBV11-3 and TRBJ2-3, with 7 bases fitting TRBD2. V shed 1 base, J shed 4 bases, and the junction held 5 bases outside the gene matches. The CDR3 extends over 15 amino acids. CDR1 and CDR2 from the germline V gene are SGHNT and YENEEA. This CDR3 reads CASSLGLARSDTQYF. The CDR3 DNA reads as TGTGCCAGCAGCTTAGGACTAGCAAGGTCAGATACGCAGTATTTT. Full variable domain (remainder filled in from reference TRBV11-3 and TRBJ2-3): EAGVVQSPRYKIIEKKQPVAFWCNPISGHNTLYWYLQNLGQGPELLIRYENEEAVDDSQLPKDRFSAERLKGVDSTLKIQPAELGDSAVYLCASSLGLARSDTQYFGPGTRLTVL.